The entry below gives a single T cell receptor (beta chain) sequence along with its context. These data come from a study of blood T cell repertoires in COVID-19. Study in general: The United States, Italy and Spain were the sources of the acute and convalescent COVID-19 samples.

Assay used: immunoSEQ multiplex PCR; TCRdb lists only in-frame clones, some missing. The data hold roughly 80,000 clones, with more than 65% observed a single time. The J segment lost 4 bases and the V segment lost 5 bases, leaving 6 bases of the junction unmatched. The CDR3 is 15 residues long. Germline V lookup: CDR1 SGHAT, CDR2 FQNNGV. The material sequenced was peripheral blood. The V gene is TRBV11-2, the J gene TRBJ1-4, with 8 bases matching TRBD1. The source of this sequence is a man older than 75 with acute or convalescent COVID-19. The CDR3 loop is CASSRGTGDNEKLFF. DNA for the CDR3: TGTGCCAGCAGCCGTGGGACAGGTGATAATGAAAAACTGTTTTTT.